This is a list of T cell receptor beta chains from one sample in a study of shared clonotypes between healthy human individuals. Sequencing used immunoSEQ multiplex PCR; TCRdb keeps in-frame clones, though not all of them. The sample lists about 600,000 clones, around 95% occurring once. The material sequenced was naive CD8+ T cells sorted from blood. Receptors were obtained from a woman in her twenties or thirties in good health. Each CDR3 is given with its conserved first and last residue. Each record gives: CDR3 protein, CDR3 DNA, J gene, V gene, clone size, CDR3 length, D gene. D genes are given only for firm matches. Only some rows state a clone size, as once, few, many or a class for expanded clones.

CDR3aa: CAWTPARTSGSHEQYF
CDR3nt: TGTGCCTGGACCCCTGCGAGGACTAGCGGGAGCCACGAGCAGTACTTC
j_gene: TRBJ2-7
v_gene: TRBV30
abundance: -
len: 16
d_gene: TRBD2

CDR3aa: CASSKAAENQETQYF
CDR3nt: TGTGCCAGCAGCAAAGCGGCGGAAAACCAAGAGACCCAGTACTTC
j_gene: TRBJ2-5
v_gene: TRBV21-1
abundance: -
len: 15
d_gene: -

CDR3aa: CASSQDPGTSAYNEQFF
CDR3nt: TGCGCCAGCAGCCAAGATCCCGGGACTAGCGCATACAATGAGCAGTTCTTC
j_gene: TRBJ2-1
v_gene: TRBV4-1
abundance: once
len: 17
d_gene: TRBD2

CDR3aa: CASSFDRARYGYTF
CDR3nt: TGCGCCAGCAGCTTCGACAGGGCTAGGTATGGCTACACCTTC
j_gene: TRBJ1-2
v_gene: TRBV5-1
abundance: -
len: 14
d_gene: TRBD1

CDR3aa: CASIRSGYTF
CDR3nt: TGTGCCAGCATTCGATCTGGCTACACCTTC
j_gene: TRBJ1-2
v_gene: TRBV12-1
abundance: -
len: 10
d_gene: -

CDR3aa: CASSLFPGQETQYF
CDR3nt: TGTGCCAGCAGTTTATTTCCGGGGCAAGAGACCCAGTACTTC
j_gene: TRBJ2-5
v_gene: TRBV27
abundance: -
len: 14
d_gene: -

CDR3aa: CASSPRGTGELFF
CDR3nt: TGTGCCAGCAGCCCCAGGGGAACCGGGGAGCTGTTTTTT
j_gene: TRBJ2-2
v_gene: TRBV5-5
abundance: -
len: 13
d_gene: -

CDR3aa: CASSLRGSSYNEQFF
CDR3nt: TGCGCCAGCAGCTTGAGAGGGAGCTCCTACAATGAGCAGTTCTTC
j_gene: TRBJ2-1
v_gene: TRBV5-1
abundance: -
len: 15
d_gene: -

CDR3aa: CASSLGYSMDQPQHF
CDR3nt: TGTGCCAGCAGCTTAGGATATTCAATGGATCAGCCCCAGCATTTT
j_gene: TRBJ1-5
v_gene: TRBV7-9
abundance: -
len: 15
d_gene: -

CDR3aa: CASSSPDRDTRLAPYEQYF
CDR3nt: TGTGCCAGCAGCTCCCCGGACAGGGATACGCGACTAGCCCCCTACGAGCAGTACTTC
j_gene: TRBJ2-7
v_gene: TRBV5-6
abundance: -
len: 19
d_gene: -

CDR3aa: CASSLAGGGYTEAFF
CDR3nt: TGTGCCAGCAGCTTAGCGGGAGGGGGCTACACTGAAGCTTTCTTT
j_gene: TRBJ1-1
v_gene: TRBV7-9
abundance: -
len: 15
d_gene: TRBD1

CDR3aa: CASSSGQGQANEQFF
CDR3nt: TGTGCCAGCAGCTCGGGACAGGGGCAGGCCAATGAGCAGTTCTTC
j_gene: TRBJ2-1
v_gene: TRBV7-9
abundance: -
len: 15
d_gene: TRBD1